This T cell receptor (beta chain) was sequenced during a study of Ad26.COV2.S vaccination and SARS-CoV-2 variants. Background on the study: Once, or twice with 56 days between doses, Ad26.COV2.S was given intramuscularly. The study, taken as a whole, reports: Those who received vaccine or placebo ended up with similar non-spike TCR breadth. There was reportedly substantial breadth in spike-specific CD8+ and CD4+ T cell responses after vaccination.

Treatment specified: over 15 received Ad26.COV2.S at low or high dose, single or two shots; five or six received placebo; per-sample allocation not given. Samples analyzed were those drawn on day 63 after the first vaccine or placebo injection. The donor was a Boston adult aged 18-55 years. This table comes from immunoSEQ multiplex PCR, and its TCRdb copy is limited to in-frame clones, with some not included. Of hundreds of thousands of clones in the sample, approximately 90% were seen once. Deletions cut 0 bases from V and 5 bases from J, with 9 bases between. The length of the CDR3 is 13 residues. CDR1 is SGHDT, CDR2 YYEEEE, per germline. Remarks on this clone: The antigen is unknown.

The sequences come from peripheral blood, collected in a trial of Ad26.COV2.S vaccine versus placebo. The sequence was collected from a person aged 18-65 years who received the Ad26.COV2.S COVID-19 vaccine or a placebo. The rearrangement uses TRBV5-6 and TRBJ2-7, with D tentatively TRBD1 (6 bases). CDR3 bases: TGTGCCAGCAGCTTGGTGGGGGCAGACGAGCAGTACTTC. Translation gives CASSLVGADEQYF.